Listed below are T cell receptor beta chains from one sample, sequenced in a study of shared clonotypes between healthy human individuals. Data came from immunoSEQ multiplex PCR; TCRdb stores just in-frame clones and leaves some out. The sample lists around 1,000,000 clones; roughly 80% were seen once. Sequences were obtained from memory CD4+ T cells from PBMCs. These receptors were taken from a man between 18 and 35 years old in good health. Some clones in this sample may be carry-over from other donors' samples. Both conserved end residues are part of each CDR3. Fields, in order: CDR3 DNA, CDR3 protein, J gene, clone size, D gene, V gene. D genes are given only for firm matches. For some rows the clone size is stated as once, few or many, or as a class when expanded; others skip it.

TGTGCCAGCAGTGAACTGGGGGCTTCTGGAAACACCATATATTTT,CASSELGASGNTIYF,TRBJ1-3,-,-,TRBV2
TGCGCCAGCAGTCATTTCGGCCGGGGGGATCAGCCCCAGCATTTT,CASSHFGRGDQPQHF,TRBJ1-5,-,-,TRBV23-1
TGTGCCAGCAGCAGAAGCGGGACGGGCACAGATACGCAGTATTTT,CASSRSGTGTDTQYF,TRBJ2-3,-,TRBD2,TRBV2
TGTGCCAGCAGGGGTAGCGGGACAGATACGCAGTATTTT,CASRGSGTDTQYF,TRBJ2-3,-,TRBD2,TRBV27
TGTGCCAGCAGCATCGCTAGCGGGAGTTTTGGGCAGTTCTTC,CASSIASGSFGQFF,TRBJ2-1,-,TRBD2,TRBV2
TGTGCCAGCAGCTTACAAACAGACAGCACTGGAAACACCATATATTTT,CASSLQTDSTGNTIYF,TRBJ1-3,-,-,TRBV11-2
TGTGCCAGCGGCGACCTTAGGAACACTGAAGCTTTCTTT,CASGDLRNTEAFF,TRBJ1-1,-,-,TRBV6-1
TGTGCCAGCGGGGAGAGCGGGAGATACAATGAGCAGTTCTTC,CASGESGRYNEQFF,TRBJ2-1,once,TRBD2,TRBV6-4
TGTGCCAGCAGACCACAGGTTAACAATGGCTACACCTTC,CASRPQVNNGYTF,TRBJ1-2,-,-,TRBV6-6
TGTGCCAGCAGCCCGGGACAGGGGCAGGAGGAGCAGTTCTTC,CASSPGQGQEEQFF,TRBJ2-1,-,TRBD1,TRBV6-5
TGCGCCAGCGGACTATGGGGGAGGGGAGAGACCCAGTACTTC,CASGLWGRGETQYF,TRBJ2-5,-,TRBD2,TRBV5-1
TGTGCCAGCAGCCTAGGACAGGGTGTGTTCTTC,CASSLGQGVFF,TRBJ2-1,-,TRBD1,TRBV6-5
TGTGCCAGCAGCTTAACGGGCCTGGGGACTGAAGCTTTCTTT,CASSLTGLGTEAFF,TRBJ1-1,-,-,TRBV7-6
TGTGCCTGGAACGGGATTGGCACAGATACGCAGTATTTT,CAWNGIGTDTQYF,TRBJ2-3,-,-,TRBV30
TGTGCCAGCAGCTTAGTAGCAGGAAGCTCTGGGGCCAACGTCCTGACTTTC,CASSLVAGSSGANVLTF,TRBJ2-6,-,-,TRBV7-3
TGTGCCAGCAGTTACTTCCGGACAGGGGGCCGTGAAAAACTGTTTTTT,CASSYFRTGGREKLFF,TRBJ1-4,-,TRBD1,TRBV6-6
TGTGCCAGTAACGAGAGACAGGGGGTTGAAGCTTTCTTT,CASNERQGVEAFF,TRBJ1-1,-,TRBD1,TRBV19
TGTGCCAGCAGTTCTTCAGGGGCCCTAATTAGCAATCAGCCCCAGCATTTT,CASSSSGALISNQPQHF,TRBJ1-5,-,-,TRBV27
TGCGCCAGCAGCCCGGTAGCGGGAGTGTCAAATGAGCAGTTCTTC,CASSPVAGVSNEQFF,TRBJ2-1,-,TRBD2,TRBV5-1
TGTGCCAGCAGCGTAGACGAAGACCGGGAGCTGTTTTTT,CASSVDEDRELFF,TRBJ2-2,-,-,TRBV9
TGCGCCAGCAGCTACCTAGCCCCGCCAGGGGCCACAGATACGCAGTATTTT,CASSYLAPPGATDTQYF,TRBJ2-3,-,-,TRBV4-3
TGCGCCAGCAGCCAAGACGGGGGAGAGACCCAGTACTTC,CASSQDGGETQYF,TRBJ2-5,-,-,TRBV4-3
TGTGCCATCAGTGATGTGACAGGGCGTGAAAAACTGTTTTTT,CAISDVTGREKLFF,TRBJ1-4,-,TRBD1,TRBV10-3
TGTGCCAGCCAGCACAGGGGGCGAGTCGAGCAGTACTTC,CASQHRGRVEQYF,TRBJ2-7,-,TRBD1,TRBV2
TGTGCCAGCAGCTTTGACCGGGACAGGGCTAAAGCTTTCTTT,CASSFDRDRAKAFF,TRBJ1-1,-,TRBD1,TRBV7-8